This T cell receptor (beta chain) was found in a study of blood T cell repertoires in COVID-19. The wider study: Whether acute or convalescent, the COVID-19 samples came from the United States, Italy and Spain. In each case, the material was cDNA or gDNA derived from T cells, B-cell-depleted T cells, or PBMCs.

Authors' analysis steps: Amplification with reference gene primers provided the estimates of nucleated cell counts. Clones were read by immunoSEQ multiplex PCR, and TCRdb kept only the in-frame ones, dropping some. That table furnishes V, J and clone size, whereas the DNA furnished D and trimming. The data show 250,000 to 350,000 clones, about 83% seen once. CDR3 length equals 15 residues. The V end lost 0 bases, the J end lost 5 bases, and 13 bases lay between the germline ends. Per the germline V gene, CDR1 is LNHDA and CDR2 is SQIVND (reference sequence). The origin of this receptor is a woman in her 50s with acute or convalescent COVID-19. Sequencing input: peripheral blood. The chain carries TRBV19 and TRBJ1-1; D remains ambiguous. CDR3 sequence: CASSIDRRLRTEAFF. In nucleotides, the CDR3 is TGTGCCAGTAGTATAGATCGAAGGCTGAGGACTGAAGCTTTCTTT.